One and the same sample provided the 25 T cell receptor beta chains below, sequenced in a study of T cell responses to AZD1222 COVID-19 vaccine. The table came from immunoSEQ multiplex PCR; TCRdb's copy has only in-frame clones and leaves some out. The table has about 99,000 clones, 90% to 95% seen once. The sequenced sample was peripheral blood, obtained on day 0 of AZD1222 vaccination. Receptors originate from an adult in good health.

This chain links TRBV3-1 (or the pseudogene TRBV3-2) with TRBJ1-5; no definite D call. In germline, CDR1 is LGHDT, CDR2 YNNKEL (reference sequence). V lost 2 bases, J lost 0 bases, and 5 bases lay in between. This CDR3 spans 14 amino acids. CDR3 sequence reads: CASSQLNSNQPQHF. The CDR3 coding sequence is TGTGCCAGCAGCCAATTGAATAGCAATCAGCCCCAGCATTTT.

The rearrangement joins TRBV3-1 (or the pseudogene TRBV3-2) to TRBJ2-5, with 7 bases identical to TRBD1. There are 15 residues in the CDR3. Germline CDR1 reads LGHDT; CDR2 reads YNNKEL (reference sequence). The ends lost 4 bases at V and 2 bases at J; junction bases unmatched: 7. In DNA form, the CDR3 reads TGTGCCAGCAGCCCTGGGACAGCAGTACAAGAGACCCAGTACTTC. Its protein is CASSPGTAVQETQYF.

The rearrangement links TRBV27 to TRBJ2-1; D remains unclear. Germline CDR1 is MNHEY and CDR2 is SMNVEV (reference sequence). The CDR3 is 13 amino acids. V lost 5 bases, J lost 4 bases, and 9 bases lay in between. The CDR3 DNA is TGTGCCAGCAGTACGGGTCTTTACAATGAGCAGTTCTTC. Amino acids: CASSTGLYNEQFF.

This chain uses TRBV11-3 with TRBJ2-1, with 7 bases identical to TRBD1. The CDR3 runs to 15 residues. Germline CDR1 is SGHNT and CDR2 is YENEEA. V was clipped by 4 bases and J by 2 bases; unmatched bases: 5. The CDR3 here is CASSSGGVAYNEQFF. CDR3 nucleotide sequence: TGTGCCAGCAGCTCAGGGGGAGTCGCCTACAATGAGCAGTTCTTC.

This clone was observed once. The CDR3 reads CASTPSGGSTYEQYF. CDR3 DNA sequence: TGCGCCAGCACCCCCTCGGGGGGTAGTACCTACGAGCAGTACTTC. This chain connects TRBV5-1 to TRBJ2-7, with 7 positions matching TRBD2. Trimming at V came to 6 bases and at J to 2 bases, leaving 11 bases not matched to a gene. From germline, CDR1 is SGHRS and CDR2 YFSETQ. The CDR3 length is 15 residues.

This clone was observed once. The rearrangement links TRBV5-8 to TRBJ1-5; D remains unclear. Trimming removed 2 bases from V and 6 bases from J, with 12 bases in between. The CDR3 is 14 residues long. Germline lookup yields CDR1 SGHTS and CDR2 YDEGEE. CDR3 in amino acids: CASSLRQVGQPQHF. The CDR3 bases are TGTGCCAGCAGCTTACGGCAGGTCGGTCAGCCCCAGCATTTT.

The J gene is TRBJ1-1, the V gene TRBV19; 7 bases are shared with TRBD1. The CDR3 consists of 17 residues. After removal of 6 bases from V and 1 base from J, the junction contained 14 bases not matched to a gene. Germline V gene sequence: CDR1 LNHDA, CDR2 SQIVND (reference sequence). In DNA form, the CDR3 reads TGTGCCAGTAGCGGGAAGACAGGGTTTATTACGAACACTGAAGCTTTCTTT. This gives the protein CASSGKTGFITNTEAFF.

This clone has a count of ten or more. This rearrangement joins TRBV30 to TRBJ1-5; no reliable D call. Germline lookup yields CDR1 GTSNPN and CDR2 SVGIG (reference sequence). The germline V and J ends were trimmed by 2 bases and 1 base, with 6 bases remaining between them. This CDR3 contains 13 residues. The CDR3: CAWSRWSNQPQHF. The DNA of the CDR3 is TGTGCCTGGAGTAGGTGGAGCAATCAGCCCCAGCATTTT.

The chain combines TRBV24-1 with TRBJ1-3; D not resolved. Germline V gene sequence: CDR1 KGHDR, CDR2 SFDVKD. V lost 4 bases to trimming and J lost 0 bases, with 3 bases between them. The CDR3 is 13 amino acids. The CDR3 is CATSDRSGNTIYF. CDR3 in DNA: TGTGCCACCAGTGACCGCTCTGGAAACACCATATATTTT.

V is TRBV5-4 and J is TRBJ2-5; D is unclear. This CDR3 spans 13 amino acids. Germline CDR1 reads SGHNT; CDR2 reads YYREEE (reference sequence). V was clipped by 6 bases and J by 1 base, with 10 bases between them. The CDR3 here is CASNNKIQETQYF. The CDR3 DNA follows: TGTGCCAGCAACAATAAAATCCAAGAGACCCAGTACTTC.

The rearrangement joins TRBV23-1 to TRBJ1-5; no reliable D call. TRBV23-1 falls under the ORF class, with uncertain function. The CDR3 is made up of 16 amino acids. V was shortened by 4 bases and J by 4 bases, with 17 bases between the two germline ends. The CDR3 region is CASSLPRAAHNQPQHF. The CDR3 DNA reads TGCGCCAGCAGTCTCCCTAGGGCGGCACATAATCAGCCCCAGCATTTT.

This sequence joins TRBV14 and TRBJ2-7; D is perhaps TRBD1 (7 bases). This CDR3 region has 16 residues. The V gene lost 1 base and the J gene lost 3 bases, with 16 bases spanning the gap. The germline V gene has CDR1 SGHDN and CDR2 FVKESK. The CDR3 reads CASSQAGGTVVYEQYF. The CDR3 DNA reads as TGTGCCAGCAGCCAAGCTGGAGGGACAGTAGTCTACGAGCAGTACTTC.

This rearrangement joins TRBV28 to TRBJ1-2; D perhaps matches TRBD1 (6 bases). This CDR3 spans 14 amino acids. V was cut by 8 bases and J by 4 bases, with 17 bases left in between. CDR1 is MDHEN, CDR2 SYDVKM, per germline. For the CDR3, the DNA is TGTGCCAGCGCTCCAGGGACAAGCCGCTATGGCTACACCTTC. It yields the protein CASAPGTSRYGYTF.

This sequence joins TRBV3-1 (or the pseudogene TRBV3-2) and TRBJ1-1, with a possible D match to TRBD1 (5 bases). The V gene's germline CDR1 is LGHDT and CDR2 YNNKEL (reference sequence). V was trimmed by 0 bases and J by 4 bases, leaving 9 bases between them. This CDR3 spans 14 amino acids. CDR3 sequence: CASSQEWGGTEAFF. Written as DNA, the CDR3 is TGTGCCAGCAGCCAAGAATGGGGGGGCACTGAAGCTTTCTTT.

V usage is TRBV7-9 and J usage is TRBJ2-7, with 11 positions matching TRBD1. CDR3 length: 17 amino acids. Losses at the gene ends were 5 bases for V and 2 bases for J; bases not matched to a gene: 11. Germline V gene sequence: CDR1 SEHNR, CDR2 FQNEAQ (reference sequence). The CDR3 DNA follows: TGTGCCAGCAGCACCATACCGGGACAGGGGGGGACCTACGAGCAGTACTTC. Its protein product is CASSTIPGQGGTYEQYF.

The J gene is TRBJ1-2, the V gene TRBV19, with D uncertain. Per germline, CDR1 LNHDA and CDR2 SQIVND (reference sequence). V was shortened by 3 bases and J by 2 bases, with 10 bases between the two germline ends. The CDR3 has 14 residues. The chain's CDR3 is CASSILSVNYGYTF. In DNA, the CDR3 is TGTGCCAGTAGTATTCTGTCAGTAAACTATGGCTACACCTTC.

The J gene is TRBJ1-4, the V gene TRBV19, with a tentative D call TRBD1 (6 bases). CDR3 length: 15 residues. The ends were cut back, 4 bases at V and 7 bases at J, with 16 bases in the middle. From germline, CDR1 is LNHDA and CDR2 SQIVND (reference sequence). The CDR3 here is CASSRRAGEGEKLFF. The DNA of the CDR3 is TGTGCCAGTAGTAGGAGAGCAGGGGAAGGTGAAAAACTGTTTTTT.

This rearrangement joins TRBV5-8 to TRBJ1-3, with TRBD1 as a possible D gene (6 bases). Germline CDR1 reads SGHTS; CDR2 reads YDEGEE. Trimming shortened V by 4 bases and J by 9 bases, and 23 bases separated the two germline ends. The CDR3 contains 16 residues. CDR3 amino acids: CASSLGGGTNGVTIYF. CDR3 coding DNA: TGTGCCAGCAGCCTCGGCGGGGGGACAAATGGTGTCACCATATATTTT.

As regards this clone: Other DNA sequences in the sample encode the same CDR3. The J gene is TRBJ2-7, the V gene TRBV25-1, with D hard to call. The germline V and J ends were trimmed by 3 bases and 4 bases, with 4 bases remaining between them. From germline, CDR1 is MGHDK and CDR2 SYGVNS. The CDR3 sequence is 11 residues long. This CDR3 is CASSEGYEQYF. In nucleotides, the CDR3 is TGTGCCAGCAGTGAGGGATACGAGCAGTACTTC.

CDR3 loop: CATSDQQPGRSNYGYTF. CDR3 bases: TGTGCCACCAGTGATCAACAACCGGGACGGTCAAACTATGGCTACACCTTC. V and J are TRBV24-1 and TRBJ1-2; possible D gene TRBD1, 5 bases. The CDR3 loop spans 17 amino acids. In germline, CDR1 is KGHDR, CDR2 SFDVKD. Trimming cost V 3 bases and J 2 bases, with 18 bases left between them.

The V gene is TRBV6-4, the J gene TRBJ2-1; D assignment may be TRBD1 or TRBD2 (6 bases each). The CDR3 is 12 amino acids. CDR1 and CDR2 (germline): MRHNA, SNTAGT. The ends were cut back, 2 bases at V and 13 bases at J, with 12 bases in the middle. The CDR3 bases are TGTGCCAGCAGTGACAGAGGGGGGAATCAGTTCTTC. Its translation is CASSDRGGNQFF.

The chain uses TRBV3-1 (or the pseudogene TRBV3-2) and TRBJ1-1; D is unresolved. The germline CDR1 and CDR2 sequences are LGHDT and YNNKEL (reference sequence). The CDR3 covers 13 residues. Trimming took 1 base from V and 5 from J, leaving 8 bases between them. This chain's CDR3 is CASSQVGMTEAFF. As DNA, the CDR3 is TGTGCCAGCAGCCAAGTCGGGATGACTGAAGCTTTCTTT.

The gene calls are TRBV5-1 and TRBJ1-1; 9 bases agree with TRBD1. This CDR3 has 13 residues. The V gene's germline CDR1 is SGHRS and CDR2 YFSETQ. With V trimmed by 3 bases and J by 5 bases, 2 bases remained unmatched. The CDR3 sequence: CASSSGQGTEAFF. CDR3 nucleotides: TGCGCCAGCAGCTCAGGACAGGGGACTGAAGCTTTCTTT.

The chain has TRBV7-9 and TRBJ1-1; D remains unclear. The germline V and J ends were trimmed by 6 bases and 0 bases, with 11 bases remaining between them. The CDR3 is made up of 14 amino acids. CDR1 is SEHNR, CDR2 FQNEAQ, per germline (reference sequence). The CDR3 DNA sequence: TGTGCCAGCAGGGGGAGGAGGTTGAACACTGAAGCTTTCTTT. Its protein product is CASRGRRLNTEAFF.

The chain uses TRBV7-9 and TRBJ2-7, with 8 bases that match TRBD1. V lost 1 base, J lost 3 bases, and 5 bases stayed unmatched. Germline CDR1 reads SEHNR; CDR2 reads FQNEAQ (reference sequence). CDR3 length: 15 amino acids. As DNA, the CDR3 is TGTGCCAGCAGCTTAGGACAGGGGAGAGTCTACGAGCAGTACTTC. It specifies CASSLGQGRVYEQYF.